This TCR beta chain emerged from a study of cytomegalovirus exposure and HLA in healthy donors. A note on this clone: The junction differs from germline at one of its ends, possibly a read error.

PCR primers comprised 60 Vbeta and 13 Jbeta primers. Using immunoSEQ multiplex PCR, the repertoire was profiled, and TCRdb retains in-frame clones only, with some absent. The data hold some 150,000 clones, with about 80% observed a single time. The CDR3 extends over 13 amino acids. Germline values: CDR1 LNHDA, CDR2 SQIVND (reference sequence). This rearrangement joins TRBV19 to TRBJ2-4; D is possibly TRBD1 (6 bases). Sequencing was carried out using PBMCs. The sequence was collected from a man in his forties in good health and CMV-seronegative. The CDR3 nucleotides read TGTGCCAGTAGTACGGACAGAAAAAACAGTCAGTACTTC. Amino acids: CASSTDRKNSQYF.